The 5 T cell receptor beta chains below come from one sample, sequenced in a study of T cell repertoires in cytomegalovirus infection. From the reads, TCRdb called clonotypes with MiXCR, one entry per CDR3 protein. The sample includes some 440,000 distinct CDR3 sequences, around 32% seen only once; the top ten take roughly an eighth. Sequencing input: PBMCs. These receptors came from a human donor in good health (CMV status not recorded). Some clones in this sample may be carry-over from other donors' samples.

On this clonotype: A much larger clone sits a single nucleotide away, making a read error possible. V is TRBV7-8 and J is TRBJ1-5; TRBD1 might be the D (5 bases). This CDR3 is 18 amino acids long. CDR1 and CDR2 (germline): SGHVS, FQNEAQ. The CDR3 spells CASSLNKGRPRIDQTQHF. The DNA of the CDR3 is TGTGCCAGCAGCTTAAATAAGGGGCGCCCGCGGATAGATCAGACCCAGCATTTT.

This clonotype turned up a few times. V gene TRBV2 combines with J gene TRBJ2-5; D ambiguous. The CDR3 sequence is 13 residues long. CDR1 SNHLY and CDR2 FYNNEI come from the germline V gene. V lost 5 bases and J 4 bases, leaving 11 bases between the germline ends. The DNA of the CDR3 is TGTGCCAGCAGTAGGTTTGTCGGAGAGACCCAGTACTTC. It encodes CASSRFVGETQYF.

This clonotype turned up a few times. V and J are TRBV19 and TRBJ1-1, with a tentative D call TRBD1 (6 bases). CDR1 is LNHDA and CDR2 is SQIVND in the germline V gene (reference sequence). Trimming removed 5 bases at V and 1 base at J, with 17 bases between. CDR3 length: 16 residues. The CDR3 loop reads CASSFYRVGTNTEAFF. As DNA, the CDR3 is TGTGCCAGTAGTTTCTACAGGGTGGGCACGAACACTGAAGCTTTCTTT.

J is TRBJ1-6 and V is TRBV19, with 7 bases lining up with TRBD1. The CDR3 extends over 15 amino acids. Unmatched junction bases numbered 8, after V lost 4 bases and J lost 8 bases. Germline V CDR1 and CDR2: LNHDA, SQIVND (reference sequence). The CDR3 loop reads CASSSTGEGDSPLHF. The CDR3 DNA reads TGTGCCAGTAGTAGCACAGGGGAGGGAGATTCACCCCTCCACTTT.

This rearrangement joins TRBV5-1 to TRBJ2-6; D is possibly TRBD1 (5 bases). CDR1 is SGHRS, CDR2 YFSETQ, per germline. The CDR3 contains 16 residues. V gave up 0 bases and J gave up 1 base, with 8 bases separating them. DNA of the CDR3: TGCGCCAGCAGCTTGGGGGGCAGGTCTGGGGCCAACGTCCTGACTTTC. Encoded protein: CASSLGGRSGANVLTF. Based on the CDR3 plus reference TRBV5-1 and TRBJ2-6, the full variable domain is KAGVTQTPRYLIKTRGQQVTLSCSPISGHRSVSWYQQTPGQGLQFLFEYFSETQRNKGNFPGRFSGRQFSNSRSEMNVSTLELGDSALYLCASSLGGRSGANVLTFGAGSRLTVL.